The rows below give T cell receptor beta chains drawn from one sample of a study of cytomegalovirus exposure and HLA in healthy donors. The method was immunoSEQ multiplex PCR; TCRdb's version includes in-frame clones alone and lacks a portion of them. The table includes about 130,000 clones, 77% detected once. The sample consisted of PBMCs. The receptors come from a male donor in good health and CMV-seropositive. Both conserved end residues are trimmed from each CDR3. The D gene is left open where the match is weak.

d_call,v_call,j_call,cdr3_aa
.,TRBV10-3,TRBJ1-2,AIREEGNYGYT
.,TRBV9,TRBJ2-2,ASSLHLAGELF
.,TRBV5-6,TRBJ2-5,ASSPRLRGQETQY
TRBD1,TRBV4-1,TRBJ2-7,ASSQGGDRVYEQY
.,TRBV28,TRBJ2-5,ASSLAQRTAQETQY
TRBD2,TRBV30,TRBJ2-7,AWRRLASDEQY
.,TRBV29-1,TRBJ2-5,SVVEDTTQETQY
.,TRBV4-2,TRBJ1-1,ASSPFQGTEAF
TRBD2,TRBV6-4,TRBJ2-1,ASSELAKGNEQF
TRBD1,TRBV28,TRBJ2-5,ASSSGQISQETQY
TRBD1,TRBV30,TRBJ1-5,AWNRGLDREGPQH
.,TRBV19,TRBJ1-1,ASRPAGMAWTEAF
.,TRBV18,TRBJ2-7,ASSPPRRFSYEQY
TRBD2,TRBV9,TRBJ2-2,ASSPSIAGGPNTGELF
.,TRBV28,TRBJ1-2,ASSLFTSEGPRDGYT
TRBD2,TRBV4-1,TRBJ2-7,ASSQELSLAGSYEQY
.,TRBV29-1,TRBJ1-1,SGREDTEAF
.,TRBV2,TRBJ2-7,ASTSEGGVAQY
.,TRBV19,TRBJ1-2,ASSVAGVSSYGYT
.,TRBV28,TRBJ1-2,ASSIQSNSAGQYGGYT
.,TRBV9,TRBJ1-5,ASSVAPHQPQH
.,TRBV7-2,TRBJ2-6,ASSLVSGDGANVLT